This TCR beta chain was sequenced in a study of cytomegalovirus exposure and HLA in healthy donors (dated by TCRdb to about 2017). Background for the entire study: An earlier analysis of some 600 of the donors reported under 300 Gb of sequence data and 117 million unique TCR beta sequences obtained from about 170 million T cells. The later analysis used no new phenotypic data to find candidate immune exposures, relying instead on TCR beta sequences and their occurrence across donors. The T cell repertoires of several hundred subjects were profiled by immunosequencing and related to cytomegalovirus serostatus. Roughly 5 DR-DQ haplotypes were handled as single units for association and clustering, since linkage in the cohort was strong. A later genetic analysis took genome-wide SNP genotypes for about 55% of the 666 donors and used that subset as a discovery cohort. The study combined high-throughput TCR immunosequencing, statistical association of individual TCRs with disease status, and machine learning to predict cytomegalovirus infection status. Among a few hundred genotyped donors of the cohort, an average of roughly 240,000 unique TCR beta nucleotide sequences were sequenced per donor, roughly 20% of them non-productive. To study patterns of TCR occurrence, a later analysis re-analyzed previously published TCR beta repertoires from several hundred donors and added high-resolution HLA genotyping. Every repertoire in the discovery cohort had been generated on one and the same sequencing platform. Of the 300 to 500 genotyped donors, less than 85% were placed in the genetic ancestry cluster associated with self-reported Caucasian donors. To decide whether each TCR beta V gene segment behaved as functional or pseudogenic, an earlier analysis of several hundred of the donors relied on high-throughput TCR beta sequencing. Donor age, sex, ethnicity and CMV serostatus were compiled alongside the repertoire data. Around 300 gigabases of sequencing data and around 87 million unique TCR sequences were included in an early release covering roughly 600 HLA-typed donors. The study aimed to test whether signatures of past pathogen exposure could be identified by cataloging public T cell receptors. Class I and class II HLA loci were covered by the typing at four-digit resolution. Typing coverage differed by locus: A, B, C, DRB1 and DQB1 were typed in roughly 620-630 donors, DQA1 in approximately 520, DPA1 in some 600, and DPB1 in 472. Besides the first cohort of approximately 670 subjects, a separate validation cohort made up of 120 different subjects was used.

The cohort was made up of around 720 healthy bone marrow donors. At the time of sampling, all cohort members were nominally healthy, though unrecorded immune exposures were likely present. The donor tested CMV seronegative, placing the donor among the 350 to 400 seronegative members of the cohort. Every donor gave a peripheral blood sample, and the peripheral blood mononuclear cells from that sample were used for TCR beta sequencing. The Qiagen DNeasy Blood Extraction Kit was used to extract genomic DNA from the blood cell samples. Beyond this particular receptor, the publication reports: A group of highly shared sequence variants was considered likely to be a technical artifact of the sequencing pipeline. Compared with equally common non-associated chains, HLA-associated TCR beta chains in a later analysis were more clonally expanded and had lower generation probabilities. According to the authors, the approach could potentially be generalized to other disease states and immunological phenotypes. A later analysis associated approximately 17,000 TCR beta sequences with specific HLA alleles at a false discovery rate of 0.05. When HLA alleles, especially DR and DQ, strongly co-occurred, attributing TCR associations to individual alleles was difficult. In vitro tests confirmed that three of the cytomegalovirus-associated TCR beta chains recognize cytomegalovirus antigens. In a later genetic analysis, fewer N-insertions in productive TCRs were reported among donors in an Asian-associated ancestry cluster than the approximately 670-donor mean. Several of the top co-occurrence clusters appeared to be linked to parvovirus B19, influenza, CMV and Epstein-Barr virus, according to a later analysis. Linkage disequilibrium might explain the correlated functional status among segregating V segments, but an unknown experimental factor could not be ruled out. In an earlier analysis of under 600 of the donors, most TCR beta V segments were observed in productive rearrangements about 87% or about 30% of the time, broadly matching IMGT annotations. The classifier was reported to diagnose cytomegalovirus status with high specificity and sensitivity in both the original and validation cohorts. Because some donors lacked HLA typing at each locus, the association tests relied only on the typed subset. A further reported finding was that TCR beta sequences accurately predicted the HLA-A and HLA-B alleles for most subjects in the first cohort. Roughly uniform sequencing depth across donors was assumed in presence/absence analyses, although this assumption may not hold. Across donors, most TCR sequences were observed very rarely, whereas some public TCRs were present in many individuals. Most CMV-associated TCR beta chains appeared to be HLA-restricted in a later analysis, and the HLA associations seemed to be driven largely by CMV exposure. The study gave a list of some 150 TCR beta chains associated with cytomegalovirus. According to a later analysis, TCR association rates differed among HLA loci, with DRB1 alleles showing the most associated TCRs and HLA-C alleles showing the fewest. An association between a missense DCLRE1C variant and V-gene and J-gene trimming of TCR beta chains was found in a later genetic analysis and replicated in an independent cohort. The cohort was sequenced for TCR beta chains only, and without alpha or paired-chain data the features that could be detected were limited. The earlier analysis of about 600 of the donors excluded roughly 17 rarely observed V segments, including chromosome 9 orphons, because counts were too low. Some IMGT-functional V segments, including TRBV6-2 and TRBV6-3, could not be distinguished by the 87-base-pair reads and were therefore excluded. For the cohort, immune exposure information was limited to CMV serostatus.

The CDR3 numbers 11 residues from cysteine through phenylalanine. Only CDR3 DNA is held: 33 bases, read in frame from base 1. Trimming removed 1 base from V and 14 bases from J, leaving 10 bases between the germline ends. The germline V gene sets CDR1 to SGHTA and CDR2 to FQGNSA. Libraries were prepared through the immunoSEQ multiplex PCR assay. For the multiplex PCR, a mixture combining 60 forward primers for TCR Vbeta segments and 13 reverse primers for TCR Jbeta segments was used. Amplification of the CDR3 region of rearranged TCR beta genes was performed with a multiplex PCR assay on genomic DNA. Amplified TCR beta libraries were sequenced as 87-base-pair reads on the Illumina HiSeq System. The paper's processing steps were these. A later analysis tallied 75 million to 85 million unique TCR beta chains across the 640 or so repertoires, and around 9.9 million of those chains were shared by two or more donors. Raw reads were error-corrected and collapsed into unique sequences by a nearest-neighbor algorithm in which closely related sequences were merged to remove PCR and sequencing errors. V, D and J gene segments were assigned by aligning CDR3 sequences to IMGT reference sequences. For a sequence to be retained, a match of at least six nucleotides to both a V gene segment and a J gene segment was required. A rearrangement counted as productive if the CDR3 had no stop codons and remained in frame with V and J, and every other rearrangement counted as non-productive. CDR3 was defined according to IMGT convention as the region running from the second conserved V-encoded cysteine to the conserved J-encoded phenylalanine. The earlier analysis of 500 to 750 of the donors excluded any sequence lacking an unambiguous match to a single V gene segment. In an earlier analysis of a few hundred of the donors, V segments were called functional above 56.7% productive rearrangements and were called segregating when the between-donor standard deviation exceeded 5%. To diagnose cytomegalovirus status from the catalog of TCR beta chain sequences, a statistical classification framework was built. A later analysis assigned V and J genes by comparing TCR nucleotide sequences with IMGT/GENE-DB human TR gene sequences. In a later analysis, CDR3 sequences and most-parsimonious VDJ recombination scenarios were assigned using the TCRdist pipeline. A later analysis defined each TCR beta chain by its CDR3 amino acid sequence plus V-gene family, and excluded reads lacking a unique V-gene family. To address suspected cross-contamination and a sequencing artifact, a later analysis removed under 600 highly shared, low-generation-probability nucleotide sequences. A later analysis calculated a clonal expansion index for each public chain from normalized within-repertoire ranks of inferred template counts. In a later analysis, generation probabilities were computed with a VDJ recombination model fitted to out-of-frame rearrangements, and the resulting probabilities were checked against IGoR. A later analysis scored TCR-TCR, TCR-HLA and TCR-CMV co-occurrence with hypergeometric tests, applying a repertoire-size bias correction to TCR pairs. To estimate false discovery rates, a later analysis permuted the HLA or CMV assignments 20 times. In a later analysis, co-occurring TCRs were grouped using DBSCAN, and TCRdist sequence similarity was added for clustering within HLA-allele-positive subsets. For co-occurrence clustering, repertoires with fewer than 30,000 or more than 120,000 public chains were excluded, along with roughly five repertoires with anomalous nucleotide sharing. As stored in TCRdb, this immuneACCESS dataset retains in-frame rearrangements with V and J assigned. A fraction of the clones does not appear; measured against another copy, unresolved V genes explain less than half of the discrepancy, and the remainder lacks a known reason. Clone size and the V and J calls come from that table; the DNA yielded D and trimming. The sample data list over 150,000 clones, and about 80% of these were observed just once. The top ten constitute roughly 1.3% of the sample.

As concerns this clone: The clone's antigen remains unknown. No much larger clone exists at a distance of one base, and base qualities are not known.

This TCR was sampled from a woman in her forties or fifties in good health and CMV-seronegative. Sequenced sample: PBMCs. Recombination linked TRBV7-2 to TRBJ2-3, with TRBD2 tentatively as D gene (5 bases match). CDR3 loop: CASSLGPSWYF. The DNA sequence follows: TGTGCCAGCAGCTTAGGGCCTAGCTGGTATTTT. Beyond the CDR3, the reference TRBV7-2 and TRBJ2-3 genes provide the residues; the full variable domain reads: GAGVSQSPSNKVTEKGKDVELRCDPISGHTALYWYRQSLGQGLEFLIYFQGNSAPDKSGLPSDRFSAERTGGSVSTLTIQRTQQEDSAVYLCASSLGPSWYFGPGTRLTVL.